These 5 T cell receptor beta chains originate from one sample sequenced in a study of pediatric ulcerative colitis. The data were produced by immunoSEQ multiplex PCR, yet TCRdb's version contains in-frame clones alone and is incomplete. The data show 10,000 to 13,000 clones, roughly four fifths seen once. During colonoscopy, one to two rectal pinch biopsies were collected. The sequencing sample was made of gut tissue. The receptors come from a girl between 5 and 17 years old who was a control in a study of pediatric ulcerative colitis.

CDR3 sequence (DNA): TGTGCCAGCAGTTCAAGGACTAGCGGGGCCTACGAGCAGTACTTC. Encoded protein: CASSSRTSGAYEQYF. The gene calls are TRBV27 and TRBJ2-7, with TRBD2 identical over 12 bases. The germline V gene encodes CDR1 MNHEY and CDR2 SMNVEV (reference sequence). V shed 4 bases and J 2 bases; nucleotides not matched to a gene: 3. This CDR3 comprises 15 residues.

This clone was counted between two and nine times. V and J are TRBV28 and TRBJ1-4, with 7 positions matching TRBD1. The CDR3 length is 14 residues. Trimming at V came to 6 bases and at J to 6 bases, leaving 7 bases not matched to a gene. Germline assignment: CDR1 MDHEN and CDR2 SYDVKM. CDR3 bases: TGTGCCAGCAGAGGGGGCCTCAAGGATGAAAAACTGTTTTTT. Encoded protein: CASRGGLKDEKLFF. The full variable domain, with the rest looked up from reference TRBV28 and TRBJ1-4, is DVKVTQSSRYLVKRTGEKVFLECVQDMDHENMFWYRQDPGLGLRLIYFSYDVKMKEKGDIPEGYSVSREKKERFSLILESASTNQTSMYLCASRGGLKDEKLFFGSGTQLSVL.

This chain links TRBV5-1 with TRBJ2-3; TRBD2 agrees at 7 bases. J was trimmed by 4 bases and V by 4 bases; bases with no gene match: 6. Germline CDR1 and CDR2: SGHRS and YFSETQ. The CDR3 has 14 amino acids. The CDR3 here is CASSPGTNADTQYF. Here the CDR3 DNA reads TGCGCCAGCAGCCCAGGGACTAACGCAGATACGCAGTATTTT.

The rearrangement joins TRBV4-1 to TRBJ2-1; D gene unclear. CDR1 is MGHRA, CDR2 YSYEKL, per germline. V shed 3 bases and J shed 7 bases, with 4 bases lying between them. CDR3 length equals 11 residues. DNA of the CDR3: TGCGCCAGCAGCCAGGGAAATGAGCAGTTCTTC. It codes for CASSQGNEQFF.

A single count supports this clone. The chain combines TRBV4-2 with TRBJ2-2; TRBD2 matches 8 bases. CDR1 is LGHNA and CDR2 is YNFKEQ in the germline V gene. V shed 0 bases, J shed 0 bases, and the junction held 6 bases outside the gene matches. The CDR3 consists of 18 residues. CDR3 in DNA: TGTGCCAGCAGCCAAGATGTATCGGGACTAGCGAACACCGGGGAGCTGTTTTTT. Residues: CASSQDVSGLANTGELFF.